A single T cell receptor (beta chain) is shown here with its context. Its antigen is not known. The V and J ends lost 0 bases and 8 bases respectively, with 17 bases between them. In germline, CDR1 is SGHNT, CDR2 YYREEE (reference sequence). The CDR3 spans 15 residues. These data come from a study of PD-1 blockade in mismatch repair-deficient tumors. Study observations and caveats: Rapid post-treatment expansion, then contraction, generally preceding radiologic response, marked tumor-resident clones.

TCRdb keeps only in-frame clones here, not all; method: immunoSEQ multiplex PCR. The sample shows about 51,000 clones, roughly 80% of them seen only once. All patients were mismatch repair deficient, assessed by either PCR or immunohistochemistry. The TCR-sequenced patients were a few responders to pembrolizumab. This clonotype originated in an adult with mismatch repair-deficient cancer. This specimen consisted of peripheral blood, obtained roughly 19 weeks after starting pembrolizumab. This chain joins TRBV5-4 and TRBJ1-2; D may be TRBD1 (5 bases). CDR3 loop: CASSLAGLGGYGYTF. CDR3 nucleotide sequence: TGTGCCAGCAGCTTGGCGGGCCTCGGGGGTTACGGCTACACCTTC. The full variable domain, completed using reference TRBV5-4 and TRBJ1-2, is ETGVTQSPTHLIKTRGQQVTLRCSSQSGHNTVSWYQQALGQGPQFIFQYYREEENGRGNFPPRFSGLQFPNYSSELNVNALELDDSALYLCASSLAGLGGYGYTFGSGTRLTVV.